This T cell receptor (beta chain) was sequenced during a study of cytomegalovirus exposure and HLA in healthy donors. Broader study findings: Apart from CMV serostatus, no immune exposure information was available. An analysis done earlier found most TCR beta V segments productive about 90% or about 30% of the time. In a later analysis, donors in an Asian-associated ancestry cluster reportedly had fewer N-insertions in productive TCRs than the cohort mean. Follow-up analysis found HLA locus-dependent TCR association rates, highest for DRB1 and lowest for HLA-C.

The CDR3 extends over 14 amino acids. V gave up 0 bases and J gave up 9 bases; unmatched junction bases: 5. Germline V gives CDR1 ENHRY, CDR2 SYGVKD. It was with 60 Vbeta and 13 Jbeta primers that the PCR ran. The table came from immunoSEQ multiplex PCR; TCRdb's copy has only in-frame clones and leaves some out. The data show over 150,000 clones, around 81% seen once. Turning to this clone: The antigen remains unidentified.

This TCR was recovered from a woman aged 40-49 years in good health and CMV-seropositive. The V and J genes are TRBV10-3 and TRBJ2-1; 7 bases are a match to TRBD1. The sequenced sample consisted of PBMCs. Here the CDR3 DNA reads TGTGCCATCAGTGAGTCAGGGGGCGCGGCTGAGCAGTTCTTC. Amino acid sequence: CAISESGGAAEQFF.